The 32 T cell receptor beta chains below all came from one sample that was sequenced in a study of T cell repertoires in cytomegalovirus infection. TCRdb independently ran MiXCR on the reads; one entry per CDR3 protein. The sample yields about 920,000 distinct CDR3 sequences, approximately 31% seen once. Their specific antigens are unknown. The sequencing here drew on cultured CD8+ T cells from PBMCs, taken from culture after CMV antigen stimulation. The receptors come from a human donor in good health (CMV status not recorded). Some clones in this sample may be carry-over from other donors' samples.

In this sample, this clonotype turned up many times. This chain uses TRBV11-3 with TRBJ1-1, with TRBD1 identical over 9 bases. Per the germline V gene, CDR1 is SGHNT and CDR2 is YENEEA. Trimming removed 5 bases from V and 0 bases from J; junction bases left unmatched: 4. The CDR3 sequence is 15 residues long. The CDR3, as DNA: TGTGCCAGCAGCCCCCACAGGGGGCTGAACACTGAAGCTTTCTTT. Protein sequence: CASSPHRGLNTEAFF.

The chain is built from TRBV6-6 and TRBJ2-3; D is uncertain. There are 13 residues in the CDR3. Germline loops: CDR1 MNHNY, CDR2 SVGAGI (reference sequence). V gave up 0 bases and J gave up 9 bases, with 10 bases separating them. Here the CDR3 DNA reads TGTGCCAGCAGTTACTCCCAGCCCTCCACGCAGTATTTT. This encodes CASSYSQPSTQYF.

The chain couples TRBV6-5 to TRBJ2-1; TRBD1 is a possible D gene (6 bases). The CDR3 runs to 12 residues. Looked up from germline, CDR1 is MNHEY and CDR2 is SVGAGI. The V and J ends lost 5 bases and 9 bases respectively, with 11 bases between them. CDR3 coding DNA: TGTGCCAGCAGTCACCGGGACATTGAGCAGTTCTTC. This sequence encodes CASSHRDIEQFF.

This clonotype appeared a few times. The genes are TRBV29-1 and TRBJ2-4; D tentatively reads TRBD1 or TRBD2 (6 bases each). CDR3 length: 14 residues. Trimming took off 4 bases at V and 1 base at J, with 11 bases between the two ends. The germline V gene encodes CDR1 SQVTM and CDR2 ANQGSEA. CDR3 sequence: CSVVGGAAKNIQYF. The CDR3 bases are TGCAGCGTTGTGGGGGGCGCGGCCAAAAACATTCAGTACTTC. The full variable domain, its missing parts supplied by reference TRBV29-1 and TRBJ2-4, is SAVISQKPSRDICQRGTSLTIQCQVDSQVTMMFWYRQQPGQSLTLIATANQGSEATYESGFVIDKFPISRPNLTFSTLTVSNMSPEDSSIYLCSVVGGAAKNIQYFGAGTRLSVL.

The DNA for the CDR3 is TGCAGCGTTGATGAGGGGTGGATGAACACTGAAGCTTTCTTT. Translated, it gives CSVDEGWMNTEAFF. The chain carries TRBV29-1 and TRBJ1-1, with D possibly being TRBD1 (5 bases). The CDR3 totals 14 residues. Germline CDR1 and CDR2: SQVTM and ANQGSEA. Between the trimmed V and J ends, which lost 3 bases and 0 bases, there was a span of 11 bases.

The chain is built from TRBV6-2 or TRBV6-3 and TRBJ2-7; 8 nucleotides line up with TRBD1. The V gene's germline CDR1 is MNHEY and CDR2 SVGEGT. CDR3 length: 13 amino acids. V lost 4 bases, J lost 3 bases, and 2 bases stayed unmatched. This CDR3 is CASSWTGNYEQYV. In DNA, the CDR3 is TGTGCCAGCAGTTGGACAGGGAACTACGAGCAGTACGTC.

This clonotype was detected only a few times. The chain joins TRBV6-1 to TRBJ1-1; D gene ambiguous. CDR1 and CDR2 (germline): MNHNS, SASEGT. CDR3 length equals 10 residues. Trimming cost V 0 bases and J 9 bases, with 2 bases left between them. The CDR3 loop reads CASSEAQAFF. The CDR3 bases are TGTGCCAGCAGTGAAGCGCAAGCTTTCTTT.

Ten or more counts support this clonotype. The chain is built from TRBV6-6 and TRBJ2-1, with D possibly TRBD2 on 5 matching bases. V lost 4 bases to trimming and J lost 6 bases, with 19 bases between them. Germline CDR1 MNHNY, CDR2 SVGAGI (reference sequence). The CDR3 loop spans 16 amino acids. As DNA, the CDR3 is TGTGCCAGCAGTTCCAGCCGAGTCTGGGGAGTCAATGAGCAGTTCTTC. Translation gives CASSSSRVWGVNEQFF.

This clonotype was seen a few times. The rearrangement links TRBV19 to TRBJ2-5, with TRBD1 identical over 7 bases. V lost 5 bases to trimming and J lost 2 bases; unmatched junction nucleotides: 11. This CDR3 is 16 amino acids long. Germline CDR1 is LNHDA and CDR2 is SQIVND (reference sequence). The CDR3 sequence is CASSGLARGLQETQYF. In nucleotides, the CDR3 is TGTGCCAGTAGTGGCTTAGCTAGGGGGCTACAAGAGACCCAGTACTTC.

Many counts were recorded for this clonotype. CDR3 sequence reads: CASSYDRGVGGRSYEQYF. CDR3 in DNA: TGTGCCAGCAGTTACGACCGGGGGGTTGGGGGAAGGTCCTACGAGCAGTACTTC. The chain employs TRBV6-6 and TRBJ2-7; TRBD2 matches at 7 bases. V dropped 2 bases and J dropped 1; count of bases not matched to a gene: 14. This CDR3 is 18 amino acids long. Germline loops: CDR1 MNHNY, CDR2 SVGAGI (reference sequence).

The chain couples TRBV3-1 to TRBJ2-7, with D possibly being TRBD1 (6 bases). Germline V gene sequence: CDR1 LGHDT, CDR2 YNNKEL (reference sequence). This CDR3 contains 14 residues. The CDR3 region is CASSQEGTTYEQYV. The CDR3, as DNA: TGTGCCAGCAGCCAAGAAGGGACAACCTACGAACAGTACGTC.

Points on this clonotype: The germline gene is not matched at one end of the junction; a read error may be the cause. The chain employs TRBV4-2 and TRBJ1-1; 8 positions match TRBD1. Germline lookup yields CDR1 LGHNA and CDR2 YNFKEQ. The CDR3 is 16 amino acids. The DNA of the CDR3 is TGTGACAGCACCCATGCCCGACAGGGGAGTCCCACTGAAGCTTTCTTT. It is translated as CDSTHARQGSPTEAFF.

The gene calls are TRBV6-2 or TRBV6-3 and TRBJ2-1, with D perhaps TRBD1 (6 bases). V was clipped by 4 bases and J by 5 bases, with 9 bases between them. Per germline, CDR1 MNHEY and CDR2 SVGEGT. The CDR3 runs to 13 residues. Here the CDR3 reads CASSWNRDNEQFF. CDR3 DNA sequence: TGTGCCAGCAGTTGGAACAGGGACAATGAGCAGTTCTTC.

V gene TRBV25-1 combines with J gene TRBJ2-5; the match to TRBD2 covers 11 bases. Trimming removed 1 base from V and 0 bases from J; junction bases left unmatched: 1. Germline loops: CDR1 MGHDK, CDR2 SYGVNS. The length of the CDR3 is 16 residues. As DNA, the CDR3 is TGTGCCAGCAGTGAATGGGGACTAGCGGACCAAGAGACCCAGTACTTC. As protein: CASSEWGLADQETQYF.

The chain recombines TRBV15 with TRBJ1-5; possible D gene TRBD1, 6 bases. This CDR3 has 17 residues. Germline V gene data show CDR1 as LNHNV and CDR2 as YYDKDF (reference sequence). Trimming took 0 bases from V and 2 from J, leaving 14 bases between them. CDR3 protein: CATSRDRGGVGNQPQHF. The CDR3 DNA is TGTGCCACCAGCAGAGATAGGGGGGGTGTCGGCAATCAGCCCCAGCATTTT.

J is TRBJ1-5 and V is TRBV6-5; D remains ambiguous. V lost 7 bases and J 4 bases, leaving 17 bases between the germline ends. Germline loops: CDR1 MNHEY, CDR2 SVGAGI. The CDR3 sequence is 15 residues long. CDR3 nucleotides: TGTGCCAGCAAACCCACGGGCGGGCTGAATCAGCCCCAGCATTTT. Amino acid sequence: CASKPTGGLNQPQHF.

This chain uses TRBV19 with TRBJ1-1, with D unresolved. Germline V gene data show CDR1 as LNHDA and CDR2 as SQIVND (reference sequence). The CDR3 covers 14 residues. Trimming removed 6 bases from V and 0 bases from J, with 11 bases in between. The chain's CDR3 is CASSRLVMNTEAFF. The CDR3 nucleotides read TGTGCCAGTAGCCGCCTGGTCATGAACACTGAAGCTTTCTTT.

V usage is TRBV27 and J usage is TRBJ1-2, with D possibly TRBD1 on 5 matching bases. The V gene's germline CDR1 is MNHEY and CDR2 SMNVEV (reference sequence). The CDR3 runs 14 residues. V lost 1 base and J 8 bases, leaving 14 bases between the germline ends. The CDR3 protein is CASSLLSGGRGYTF. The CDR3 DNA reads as TGTGCCAGCAGTTTATTATCGGGGGGACGGGGCTACACCTTC.

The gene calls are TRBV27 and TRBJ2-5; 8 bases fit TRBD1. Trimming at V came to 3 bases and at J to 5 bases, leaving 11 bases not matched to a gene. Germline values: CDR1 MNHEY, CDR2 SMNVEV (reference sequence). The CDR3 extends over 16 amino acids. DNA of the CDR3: TGTGCCAGCAGTTTTCAGGGCAGGGGGCAACGGGAGACCCAGTACTTC. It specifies CASSFQGRGQRETQYF.

The CDR3 region has the DNA TGCGCCAGCAGCTTGGGCAGGGCATCCTACGAGCAGTACGTC. Protein sequence: CASSLGRASYEQYV. This chain joins TRBV5-1 and TRBJ2-7, with TRBD1 as a possible D gene (5 bases). The ends were cut back, 0 bases at V and 1 base at J, with 8 bases in the middle. Germline CDR1 and CDR2: SGHRS and YFSETQ. The CDR3 extends over 14 amino acids.

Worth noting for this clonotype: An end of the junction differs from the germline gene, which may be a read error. The CDR3, as DNA: TGTGCCAGCAGTGAAGGACAGGGTTCCGATTCACCCTTCCACTTT. Translating it yields CASSEGQGSDSPFHF. The genes are TRBV28 and TRBJ1-6, with TRBD1 identical over 8 bases. Germline CDR1 and CDR2: MDHEN and SYDVKM. The CDR3 runs to 15 residues.

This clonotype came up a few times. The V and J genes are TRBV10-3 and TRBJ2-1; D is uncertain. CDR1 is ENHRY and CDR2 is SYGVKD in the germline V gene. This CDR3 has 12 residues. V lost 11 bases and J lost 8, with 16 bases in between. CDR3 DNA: TGTGCCGTTCGCAAGGAACGGGATGAGCAGTTCTTC. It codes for CAVRKERDEQFF.

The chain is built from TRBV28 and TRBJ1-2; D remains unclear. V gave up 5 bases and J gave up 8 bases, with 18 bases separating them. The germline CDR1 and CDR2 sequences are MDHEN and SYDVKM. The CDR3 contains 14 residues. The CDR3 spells CASSSLGISRGYTF. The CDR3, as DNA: TGTGCCAGCAGTAGTCTCGGAATCAGTCGGGGCTACACCTTC.

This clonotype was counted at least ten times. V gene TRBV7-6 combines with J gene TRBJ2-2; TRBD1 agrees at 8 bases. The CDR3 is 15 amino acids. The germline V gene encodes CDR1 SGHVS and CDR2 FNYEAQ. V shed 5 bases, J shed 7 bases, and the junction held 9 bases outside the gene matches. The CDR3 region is CASSTGTGPIGELFF. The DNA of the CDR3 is TGTGCCAGCAGCACCGGGACAGGCCCCATCGGGGAGCTGTTTTTT.

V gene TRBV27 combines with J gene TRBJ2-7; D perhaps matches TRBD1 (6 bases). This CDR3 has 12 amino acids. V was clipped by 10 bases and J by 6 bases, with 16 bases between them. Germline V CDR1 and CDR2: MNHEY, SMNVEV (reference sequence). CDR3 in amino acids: CATTDSALEQYF. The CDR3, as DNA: TGTGCCACCACGGACAGTGCTCTCGAGCAGTACTTC.

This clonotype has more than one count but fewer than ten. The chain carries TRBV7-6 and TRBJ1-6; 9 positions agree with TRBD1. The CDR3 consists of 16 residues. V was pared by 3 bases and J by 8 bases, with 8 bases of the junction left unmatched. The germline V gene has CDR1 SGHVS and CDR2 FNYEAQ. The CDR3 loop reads CASSFRTGDFDSPLHF. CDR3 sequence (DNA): TGTGCCAGCAGCTTCCGGACAGGGGATTTTGATTCACCCCTCCACTTT.

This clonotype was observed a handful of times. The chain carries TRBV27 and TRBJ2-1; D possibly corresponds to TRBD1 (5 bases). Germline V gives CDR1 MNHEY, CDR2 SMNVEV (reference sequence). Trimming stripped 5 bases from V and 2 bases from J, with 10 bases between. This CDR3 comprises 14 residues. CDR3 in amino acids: CASSGMDTYNEQFF. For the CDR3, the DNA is TGTGCCAGCAGTGGTATGGACACCTACAATGAGCAGTTCTTC.

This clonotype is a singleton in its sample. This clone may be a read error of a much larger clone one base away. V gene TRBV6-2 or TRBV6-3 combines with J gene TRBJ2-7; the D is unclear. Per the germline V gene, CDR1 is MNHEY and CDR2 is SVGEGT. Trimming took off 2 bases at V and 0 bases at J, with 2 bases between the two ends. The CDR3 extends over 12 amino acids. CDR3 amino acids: CASSYNSYEQYV. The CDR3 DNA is TGTGCCAGCAGTTACAACTCCTACGAGCAGTACGTC.

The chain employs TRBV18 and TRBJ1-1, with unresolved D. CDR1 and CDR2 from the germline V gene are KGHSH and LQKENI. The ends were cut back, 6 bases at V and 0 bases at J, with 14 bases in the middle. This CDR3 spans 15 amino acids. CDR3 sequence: CASSPSGGMNTEAFF. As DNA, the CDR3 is TGTGCCAGCTCCCCCTCGGGTGGTATGAACACTGAAGCTTTCTTT.

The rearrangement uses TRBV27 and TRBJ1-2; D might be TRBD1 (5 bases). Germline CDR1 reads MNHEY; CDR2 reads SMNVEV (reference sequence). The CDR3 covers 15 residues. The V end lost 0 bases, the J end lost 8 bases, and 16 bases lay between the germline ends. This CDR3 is CASSLSTDSPWGYTF. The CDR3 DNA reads TGTGCCAGCAGTTTATCGACAGACAGTCCCTGGGGCTACACCTTC.

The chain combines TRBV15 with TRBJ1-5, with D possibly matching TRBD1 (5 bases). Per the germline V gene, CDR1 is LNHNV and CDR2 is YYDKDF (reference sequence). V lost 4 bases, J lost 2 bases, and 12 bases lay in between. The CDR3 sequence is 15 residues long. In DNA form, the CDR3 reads TGTGCCACCAGCAAACCCAGGGTGCGCAATCAGCCCCAGCATTTT. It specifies CATSKPRVRNQPQHF.

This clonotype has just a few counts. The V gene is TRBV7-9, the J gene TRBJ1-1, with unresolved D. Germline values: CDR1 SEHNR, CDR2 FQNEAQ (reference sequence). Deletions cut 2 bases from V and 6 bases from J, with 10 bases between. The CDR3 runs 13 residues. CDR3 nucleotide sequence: TGTGCCAGCAGCTTAAAGTCCTCAGCTGAAGCTTTCTTT. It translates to CASSLKSSAEAFF.